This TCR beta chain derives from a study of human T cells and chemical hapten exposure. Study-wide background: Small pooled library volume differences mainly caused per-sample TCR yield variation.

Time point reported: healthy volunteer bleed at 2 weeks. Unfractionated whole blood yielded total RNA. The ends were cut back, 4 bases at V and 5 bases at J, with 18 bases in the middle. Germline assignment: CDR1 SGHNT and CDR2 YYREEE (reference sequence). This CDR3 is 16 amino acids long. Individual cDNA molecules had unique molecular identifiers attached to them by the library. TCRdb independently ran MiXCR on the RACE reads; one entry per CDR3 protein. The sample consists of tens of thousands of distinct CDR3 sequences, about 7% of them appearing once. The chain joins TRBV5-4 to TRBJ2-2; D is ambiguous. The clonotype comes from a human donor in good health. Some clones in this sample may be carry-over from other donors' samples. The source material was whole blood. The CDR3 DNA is TGTGCCAGCAGCCTAGAGCCGACGATGGTTACCGGGGAGCTGTTTTTT. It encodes CASSLEPTMVTGELFF. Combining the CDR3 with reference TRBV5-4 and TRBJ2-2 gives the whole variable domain ETGVTQSPTHLIKTRGQQVTLRCSSQSGHNTVSWYQQALGQGPQFIFQYYREEENGRGNFPPRFSGLQFPNYSSELNVNALELDDSALYLCASSLEPTMVTGELFFGEGSRLTVL.